The 16 T cell receptor beta chains below were found in one sample sequenced in a study of control samples from healthy donors and cancer patients. Sequencing used immunoSEQ multiplex PCR; TCRdb keeps in-frame clones, though not all of them. The sample consists of under 150,000 clones, 93% of them appearing once. The specimen sequenced was blood. Source of these receptors: a man aged 30 to 45 in good health.

The chain uses TRBV27 and TRBJ1-5; 9 bases line up with TRBD1. Per the germline V gene, CDR1 is MNHEY and CDR2 is SMNVEV (reference sequence). CDR3 length: 16 amino acids. V dropped 4 bases and J dropped 15; count of bases not matched to a gene: 19. The CDR3 region has the DNA TGTGCCAGCAGTTCGGCGGGTGGACAGGGGCGAGGTCAATGGCATTTT. Translating it yields CASSSAGGQGRGQWHF.

The CDR3 protein is CASSLGGYVEAFF. CDR3 nucleotide sequence: TGTGCCAGCAGTTTAGGGGGCTACGTGGAAGCTTTCTTT. V is TRBV28 and J is TRBJ1-1; a weak D match, TRBD1 (6 bases). The germline gives CDR1 MDHEN, CDR2 SYDVKM. Trimming removed 2 bases from V and 8 bases from J, with 12 bases in between. This CDR3 region has 13 residues. The variable domain in full, with the rest retrieved from reference TRBV28 and TRBJ1-1, is DVKVTQSSRYLVKRTGEKVFLECVQDMDHENMFWYRQDPGLGLRLIYFSYDVKMKEKGDIPEGYSVSREKKERFSLILESASTNQTSMYLCASSLGGYVEAFFGQGTRLTVV.

The rearrangement joins TRBV5-5 to TRBJ2-7; D perhaps matches TRBD1 (5 bases). V dropped 4 bases and J dropped 1 base, with 12 bases sitting between them. CDR1 is SGHKS and CDR2 is YYEKEE in the germline V gene (reference sequence). The CDR3 spans 14 residues. This chain's CDR3 is CASSLFGASYEQYF. The CDR3 DNA is TGTGCCAGCAGCCTCTTTGGGGCTTCCTACGAGCAGTACTTC.

This chain links TRBV6-6 with TRBJ1-5; possible D gene TRBD1, 6 bases. The CDR3 covers 14 residues. Per germline, CDR1 MNHNY and CDR2 SVGAGI (reference sequence). The germline V and J ends were trimmed by 5 bases and 9 bases, with 17 bases remaining between them. The CDR3 DNA sequence: TGTGCCAGCAGTCCAGACAGGAGCGGAGGGCCCCAGCATTTT. It yields the protein CASSPDRSGGPQHF.

CDR3 DNA: TGTGCCACCCGGGGGGACAGCTCCTACGAGCAGTACGTC. As protein: CATRGDSSYEQYV. This chain joins TRBV6-6 and TRBJ2-7; D might be TRBD1 or TRBD2, each matching 7 bases. V gave up 10 bases and J gave up 0 bases, with 13 bases separating them. The CDR3 extends over 13 amino acids. Germline CDR1 and CDR2: MNHNY and SVGAGI (reference sequence).

The chain joins TRBV28 to TRBJ1-2; a weak D match, TRBD1 (5 bases). Trimming cost V 4 bases and J 6 bases, with 9 bases left between them. From germline, CDR1 is MDHEN and CDR2 SYDVKM. The CDR3 runs 12 residues. CDR3 loop: CASSYGTHGYTF. The CDR3 region has the DNA TGTGCCAGCAGTTACGGGACCCATGGCTACACCTTC.

This clone has only one observation. V and J are TRBV12-3 or TRBV12-4 and TRBJ2-7; D call uncertain. The CDR3 extends over 13 amino acids. Trimming took 3 bases from V and 2 from J, leaving 8 bases between them. The CDR3 loop reads CASSLGTTYEQYF. For the CDR3, the DNA is TGTGCCAGCAGTTTGGGCACCACCTACGAGCAGTACTTC.

The genes are TRBV6-5 and TRBJ1-2, with TRBD1 matching 7 bases. With V trimmed by 6 bases and J by 1 base, 8 bases remained unmatched. This CDR3 has 15 amino acids. CDR1 is MNHEY, CDR2 SVGAGI, per germline. The CDR3 spells CASREGTDSNYGYTF. CDR3 DNA: TGTGCCAGCAGGGAGGGGACAGACAGTAACTATGGCTACACCTTC.

Worth noting for this clone: This sample also contains other DNA sequences that code for the same CDR3. The gene calls are TRBV6-1 and TRBJ1-3; D call uncertain. Germline V gene sequence: CDR1 MNHNS, CDR2 SASEGT. This CDR3 comprises 14 residues. V was cut by 3 bases and J by 1 base, with 7 bases left in between. CDR3 sequence (DNA): TGTGCCAGCAGTGACGGCGTGTCTGGAAACACCATATATTTT. Its translation: CASSDGVSGNTIYF.

The gene calls are TRBV6-1 and TRBJ2-1; 7 nucleotides match TRBD2. The germline V gene encodes CDR1 MNHNS and CDR2 SASEGT. Trimming cost V 3 bases and J 7 bases; bases outside gene matches: 6. CDR3 length: 14 residues. The DNA of the CDR3 is TGTGCCAGCAGTGATGGGGCTAGCGGAAATGAGCAGTTCTTC. Protein product: CASSDGASGNEQFF.

V and J are TRBV9 and TRBJ2-7, with 10 bases lining up with TRBD1. The CDR3 spans 15 residues. Germline-derived CDR1 and CDR2 are SGDLS and YYNGEE. V shed 0 bases, J shed 1 base, and the junction held 1 base outside the gene matches. The CDR3 loop reads CASSVEDRGSYEQYF. The CDR3 DNA follows: TGTGCCAGCAGCGTAGAGGACAGGGGGTCCTACGAGCAGTACTTC.

This chain connects TRBV5-6 to TRBJ1-5; D is unresolved. Between the trimmed V and J ends, which lost 2 bases and 7 bases, there was a span of 7 bases. The CDR3 runs to 12 residues. Germline-derived CDR1 and CDR2 are SGHDT and YYEEEE. The CDR3 is CASSFFGQPQHF. CDR3 nucleotides: TGTGCCAGCAGCTTTTTTGGACAGCCCCAGCATTTT.

This clone was detected once. The rearrangement joins TRBV7-2 to TRBJ1-4, with 8 positions matching TRBD1. The germline V gene encodes CDR1 SGHTA and CDR2 FQGNSA. Losses at the gene ends were 3 bases for V and 7 bases for J; bases not matched to a gene: 7. The CDR3 contains 15 residues. The CDR3 is CASSFDRGGGEKLFF. CDR3 sequence (DNA): TGTGCCAGCAGCTTTGACAGGGGAGGCGGTGAAAAACTGTTTTTT.

This sequence joins TRBV2 and TRBJ2-6; D ambiguous. From germline, CDR1 is SNHLY and CDR2 FYNNEI. V lost 7 bases and J 2 bases, leaving 6 bases between the germline ends. This CDR3 is 13 amino acids long. The CDR3 DNA reads as TGTGCCAGCATGGGGACTGGGGCCAACGTCCTGACTTTC. Its translation is CASMGTGANVLTF.

In this sample, this clone turned up once. The V call is TRBV10-3, the J call TRBJ2-5, with D perhaps TRBD1 or TRBD2 (6 bases each). Germline V gene sequence: CDR1 ENHRY, CDR2 SYGVKD. V was clipped by 3 bases and J by 5 bases, with 13 bases between them. The CDR3 length is 14 residues. In nucleotides, the CDR3 is TGTGCCATCAGTGATGGGGGGCGCGGGGAGACCCAGTACTTC. Translated: CAISDGGRGETQYF.

A single count supports this clone. This sequence joins TRBV6-5 and TRBJ2-7; D unclear. CDR3 length: 11 amino acids. Germline V gives CDR1 MNHEY, CDR2 SVGAGI. The V end was cut by 8 bases, the J end by 11 bases, with 16 bases between. The CDR3 sequence: CASGSPPQEYV. Here the CDR3 DNA reads TGTGCCAGCGGGTCCCCACCCCAGGAGTACGTC.